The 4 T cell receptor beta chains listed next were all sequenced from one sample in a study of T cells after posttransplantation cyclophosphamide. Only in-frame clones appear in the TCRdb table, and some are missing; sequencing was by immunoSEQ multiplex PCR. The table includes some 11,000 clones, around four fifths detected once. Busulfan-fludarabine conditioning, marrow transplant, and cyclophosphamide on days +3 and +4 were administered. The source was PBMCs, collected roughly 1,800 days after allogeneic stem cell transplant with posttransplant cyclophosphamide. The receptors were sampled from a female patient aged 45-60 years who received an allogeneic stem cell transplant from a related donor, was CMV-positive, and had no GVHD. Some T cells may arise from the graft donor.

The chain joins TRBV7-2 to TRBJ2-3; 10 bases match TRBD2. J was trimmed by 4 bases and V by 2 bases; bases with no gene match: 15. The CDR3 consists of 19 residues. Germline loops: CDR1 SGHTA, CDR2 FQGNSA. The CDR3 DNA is TGTGCCAGCAGCTTAAGGGGGGTCGCTAGCGGGAGTTACGCAGATACGCAGTATTTT. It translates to CASSLRGVASGSYADTQYF.

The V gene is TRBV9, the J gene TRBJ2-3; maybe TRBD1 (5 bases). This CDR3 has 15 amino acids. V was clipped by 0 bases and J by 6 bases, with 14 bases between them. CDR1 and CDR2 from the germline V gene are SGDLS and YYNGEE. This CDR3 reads CASSVVWQGMDTQYF. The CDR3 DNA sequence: TGTGCCAGCAGCGTAGTCTGGCAGGGTATGGATACGCAGTATTTT.

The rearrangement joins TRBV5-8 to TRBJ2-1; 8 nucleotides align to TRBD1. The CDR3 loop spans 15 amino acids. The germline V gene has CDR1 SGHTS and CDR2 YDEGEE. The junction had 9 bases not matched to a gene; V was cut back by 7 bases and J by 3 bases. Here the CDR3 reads CASGTRGQVYNEQFF. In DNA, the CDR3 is TGTGCCAGCGGCACAAGGGGACAGGTCTACAATGAGCAGTTCTTC.

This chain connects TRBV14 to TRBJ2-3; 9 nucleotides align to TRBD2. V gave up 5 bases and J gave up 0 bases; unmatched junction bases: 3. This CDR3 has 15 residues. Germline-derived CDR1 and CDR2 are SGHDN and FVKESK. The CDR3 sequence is CASSNLAGSTDTQYF. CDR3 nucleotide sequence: TGTGCCAGCAGCAATCTAGCGGGGAGCACAGATACGCAGTATTTT.